The clone carrying this T cell receptor (beta chain) showed up many times. The antigen is unknown. A sample-barcoded 5' primer and a J-beta primer mix were used in a second PCR of about 6 to 11 cycles. TCRdb passed the 5' RACE reads through MiXCR, listing each CDR3 protein once. The repertoire holds over a million distinct CDR3 sequences, with approximately 38% as singletons. This sample was included in a study of blood T cells in healthy people across ages. Study results and limitations: Diversity was estimated from one million T cells, and these estimates were considered underestimates. A roughly linear fall in TCR beta diversity per million T cells was seen with increasing age.

With 6 bases clipped from V and 6 bases from J, the junction kept 5 bases outside the gene matches. The CDR3 is made up of 13 amino acids. CDR1 is SGHTA, CDR2 FQGNSA, per germline. Healthy Caucasian individuals from Russia aged about 6 to 90 served as donors. Donors each provided about 10 milliliters of peripheral blood. Sequenced: blood. This chain uses TRBV7-2 with TRBJ2-1; 7 bases match TRBD2. The origin of this receptor is a woman younger than 35 in good health. The CDR3 is CASSPRGGNEQFF. In nucleotides, the CDR3 is TGTGCCAGCAGTCCTCGCGGGGGCAATGAGCAGTTCTTC. Full variable domain (rest looked up from reference TRBV7-2 and TRBJ2-1): GAGVSQSPSNKVTEKGKDVELRCDPISGHTALYWYRQSLGQGLEFLIYFQGNSAPDKSGLPSDRFSAERTGGSVSTLTIQRTQQEDSAVYLCASSPRGGNEQFFGPGTRLTVL.